The clone carrying this TCR beta chain showed up many times. Its antigen is currently unknown. Synthesis of cDNA was accomplished via 5'RACE employing 10-nucleotide random UMIs. Every sequencing run drew on 15-18 subjects and yielded over 200 million TCR-beta sequences. Each CDR3 protein gets one entry after TCRdb re-called the 5' RACE reads with MiXCR. Among tens of thousands of distinct CDR3 sequences, 9.5% to 13% were seen once, and the ten largest hold approximately 9.7%. This sample stems from a study of neurological immune-mediated disorders. Study-level findings and limits: HTLV-1-associated myelopathy displayed the greatest TCR clonal expansion, and multiple sclerosis exhibited the smallest, lower than that of healthy controls. Across subjects, no CDR3 amino acid sequence appeared in expanded clones of more than one subject, a finding that suggested private repertoires in all groups.

Time point here: longitudinal time-point 1 (baseline). Germline CDR1 reads SGHTA; CDR2 reads FQGNSA. V was trimmed by 1 base and J by 2 bases, leaving 14 bases between them. The CDR3 is 16 residues long. Sequencing used PBMCs. The TCR comes from a man aged 30-40 years in good health. V usage is TRBV7-2 and J usage is TRBJ2-5, with no clear D. The CDR3 spells CASSLGYAVGQETQYF. The DNA for the CDR3 is TGTGCCAGCAGCTTAGGCTACGCGGTTGGGCAAGAGACCCAGTACTTC.